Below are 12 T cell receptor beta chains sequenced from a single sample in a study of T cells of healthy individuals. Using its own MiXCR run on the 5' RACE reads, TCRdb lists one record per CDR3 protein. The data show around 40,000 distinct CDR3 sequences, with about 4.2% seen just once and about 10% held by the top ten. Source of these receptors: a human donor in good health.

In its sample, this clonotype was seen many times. CDR3 amino acids: CSVTVGYGYTF. The CDR3 coding sequence is TGCAGCGTGACGGTAGGCTATGGCTACACCTTC. The gene calls are TRBV29-1 and TRBJ1-2; D is ambiguous. Germline CDR1 SQVTM, CDR2 ANQGSEA. V was clipped by 6 bases and J by 4 bases, with 9 bases between them. This CDR3 has 11 residues.

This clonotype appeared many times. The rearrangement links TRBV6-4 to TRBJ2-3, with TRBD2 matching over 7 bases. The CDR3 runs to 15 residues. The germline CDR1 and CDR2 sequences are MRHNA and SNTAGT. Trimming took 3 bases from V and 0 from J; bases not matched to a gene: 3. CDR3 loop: CASSEASGSTDTQYF. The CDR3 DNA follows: TGTGCCAGCAGTGAGGCTAGCGGAAGCACAGATACGCAGTATTTT.

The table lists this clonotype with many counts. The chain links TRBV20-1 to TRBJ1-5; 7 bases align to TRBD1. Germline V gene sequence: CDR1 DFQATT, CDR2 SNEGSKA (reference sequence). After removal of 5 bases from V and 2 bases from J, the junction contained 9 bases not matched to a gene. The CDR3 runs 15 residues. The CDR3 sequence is CSAADRVGGNQPQHF. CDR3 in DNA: TGCAGTGCTGCCGACAGGGTTGGAGGCAATCAGCCCCAGCATTTT.

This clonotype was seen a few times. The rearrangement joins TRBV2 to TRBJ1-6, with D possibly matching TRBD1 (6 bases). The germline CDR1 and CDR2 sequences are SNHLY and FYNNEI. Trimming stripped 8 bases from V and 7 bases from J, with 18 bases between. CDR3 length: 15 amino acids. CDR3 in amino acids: CASLQGLRGNSPLHF. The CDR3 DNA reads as TGTGCCAGCCTACAGGGCCTGAGAGGAAATTCACCCCTCCACTTT.

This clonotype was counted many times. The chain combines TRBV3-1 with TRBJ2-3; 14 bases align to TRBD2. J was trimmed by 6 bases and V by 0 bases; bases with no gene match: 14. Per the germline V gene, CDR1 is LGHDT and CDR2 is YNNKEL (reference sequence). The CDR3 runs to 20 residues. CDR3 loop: CASSQEIFGRLAGGEDTQYF. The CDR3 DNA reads TGTGCCAGCAGCCAAGAAATCTTTGGTCGACTAGCGGGAGGGGAGGATACGCAGTATTTT.

CDR3: CASSYIGGELFF. The CDR3 DNA sequence: TGTGCCAGCAGTTACATAGGAGGGGAGCTGTTTTTT. The V gene is TRBV6-5, the J gene TRBJ2-2, with D uncertain. CDR3 length: 12 amino acids. Germline V CDR1 and CDR2: MNHEY, SVGAGI. V was clipped by 2 bases and J by 8 bases, with 6 bases between them.

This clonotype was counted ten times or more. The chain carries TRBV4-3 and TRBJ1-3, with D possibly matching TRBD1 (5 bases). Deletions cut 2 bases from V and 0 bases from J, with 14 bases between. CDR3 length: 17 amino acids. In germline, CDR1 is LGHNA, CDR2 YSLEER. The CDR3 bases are TGCGCCAGCAGCCAACGCAGGGTGTGGAGCTCTGGAAACACCATATATTTT. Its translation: CASSQRRVWSSGNTIYF.

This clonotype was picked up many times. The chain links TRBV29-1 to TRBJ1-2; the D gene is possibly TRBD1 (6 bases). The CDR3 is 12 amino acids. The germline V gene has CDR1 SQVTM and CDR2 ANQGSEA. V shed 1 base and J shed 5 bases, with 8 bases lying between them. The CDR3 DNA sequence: TGCAGCGTTGAAGCAGGGGAGTATGGCTACACCTTC. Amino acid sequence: CSVEAGEYGYTF.

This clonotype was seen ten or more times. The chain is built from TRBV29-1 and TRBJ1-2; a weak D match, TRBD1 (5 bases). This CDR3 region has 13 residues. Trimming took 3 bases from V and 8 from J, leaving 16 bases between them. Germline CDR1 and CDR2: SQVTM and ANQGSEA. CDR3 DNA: TGCAGCGTTGATCCCGGGGCGCGGGGAGGCTACACCTTC. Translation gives CSVDPGARGGYTF.

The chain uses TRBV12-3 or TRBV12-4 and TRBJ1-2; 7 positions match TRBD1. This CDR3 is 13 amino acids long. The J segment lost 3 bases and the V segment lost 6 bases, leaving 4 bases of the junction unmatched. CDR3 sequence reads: CASSTGTDYGYTF. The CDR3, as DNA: TGTGCCAGCAGCACCGGGACAGACTATGGCTACACCTTC.

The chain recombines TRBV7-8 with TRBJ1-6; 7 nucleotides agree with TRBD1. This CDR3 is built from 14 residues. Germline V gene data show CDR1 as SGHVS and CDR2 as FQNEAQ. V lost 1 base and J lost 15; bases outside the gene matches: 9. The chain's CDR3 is CASSLDRGLESLHF. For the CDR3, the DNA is TGTGCCAGCAGCTTAGACAGGGGACTAGAGAGCCTCCACTTT.

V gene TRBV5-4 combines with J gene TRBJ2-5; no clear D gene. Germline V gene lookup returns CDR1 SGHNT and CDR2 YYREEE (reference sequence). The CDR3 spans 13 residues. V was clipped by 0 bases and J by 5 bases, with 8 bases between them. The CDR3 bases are TGTGCCAGCAGCTTGGGTGGTCGTGAGACCCAGTACTTC. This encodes CASSLGGRETQYF.